These 11 T cell receptor beta chains share one sample of origin, sequenced in a study of blood T cell repertoires in COVID-19. Profiling relied on immunoSEQ multiplex PCR, and the TCRdb table lists in-frame clones only, not all of them. The sample holds around 280,000 clones, about 85% seen once. The sample comprised peripheral blood. The source is a woman in her fifties or sixties with active or convalescent COVID-19.

The V call is TRBV5-1, the J call TRBJ1-4, with TRBD1 identical over 9 bases. There are 14 residues in the CDR3. V dropped 3 bases and J dropped 5; count of bases not matched to a gene: 2. From germline, CDR1 is SGHRS and CDR2 YFSETQ. The CDR3 nucleotides are TGCGCCAGCAGCTCGGGGACAGGGAATGAAAAACTGTTTTTT. Protein sequence: CASSSGTGNEKLFF.

The chain employs TRBV4-1 and TRBJ1-2; a possible D gene is TRBD1 (5 bases). The CDR3 covers 16 residues. V was shortened by 5 bases and J by 6 bases, with 22 bases between the two germline ends. Germline lookup yields CDR1 MGHRA and CDR2 YSYEKL. The CDR3, as DNA: TGCGCCAGCAGCTTTGGGGGAGGGGCTCTGAGGGATGGCTACACCTTC. Amino acids: CASSFGGGALRDGYTF.

The chain uses TRBV5-1 and TRBJ2-2; 7 positions match TRBD1. The CDR3 extends over 18 amino acids. Germline V gene lookup returns CDR1 SGHRS and CDR2 YFSETQ. J lost 3 bases, V lost 1 base, and 12 bases had no gene match. The CDR3: CASSLWGTGQSYTGELFF. As DNA, the CDR3 is TGCGCCAGCAGCTTGTGGGGGACGGGACAGTCCTACACCGGGGAGCTGTTTTTT. Together with reference TRBV5-1 and TRBJ2-2, the CDR3 gives the full variable domain: KAGVTQTPRYLIKTRGQQVTLSCSPISGHRSVSWYQQTPGQGLQFLFEYFSETQRNKGNFPGRFSGRQFSNSRSEMNVSTLELGDSALYLCASSLWGTGQSYTGELFFGEGSRLTVL.

The rearrangement joins TRBV28 to TRBJ2-2; tentative D call: TRBD1 (6 bases). CDR3 size: 17 residues. Trimming stripped 2 bases from V and 5 bases from J, with 18 bases between. CDR1 MDHEN and CDR2 SYDVKM come from the germline V gene. CDR3 bases: TGTGCCAGCAGTTTAGGCAGGGGTGGCCAGGTTACCGGGGAGCTGTTTTTT. This translates into CASSLGRGGQVTGELFF.

The rearrangement links TRBV14 to TRBJ2-7; 7 bases match TRBD1. Trimming cost V 4 bases and J 1 base; bases outside gene matches: 4. CDR3 length: 14 residues. CDR1 and CDR2 (germline): SGHDN, FVKESK. CDR3 protein: CASSRDSISYEQYF. DNA for the CDR3: TGTGCCAGCAGCCGGGACAGTATTTCCTACGAGCAGTACTTC.

This clone was recorded only once. Other DNA variants within this sample encode the same CDR3. V is TRBV12-3 or TRBV12-4 and J is TRBJ2-3; weak D call: TRBD2 (6 bases). The CDR3 contains 13 residues. Deletions cut 6 bases from V and 0 bases from J, with 7 bases between. The DNA for the CDR3 is TGTGCCAGCAGGCGGGACAGCACAGATACGCAGTATTTT. Residues: CASRRDSTDTQYF.

V gene TRBV5-1 combines with J gene TRBJ1-4; possible D gene TRBD1, 6 bases. The germline V gene has CDR1 SGHRS and CDR2 YFSETQ. The CDR3 has 13 residues. Trimming stripped 5 bases from V and 7 bases from J, with 12 bases between. This CDR3 reads CASSSGEGEKLFF. CDR3 DNA sequence: TGCGCCAGCAGTTCAGGGGAGGGTGAAAAACTGTTTTTT. Combining the CDR3 with reference TRBV5-1 and TRBJ1-4 gives the whole variable domain KAGVTQTPRYLIKTRGQQVTLSCSPISGHRSVSWYQQTPGQGLQFLFEYFSETQRNKGNFPGRFSGRQFSNSRSEMNVSTLELGDSALYLCASSSGEGEKLFFGSGTQLSVL.

V and J are TRBV5-8 and TRBJ2-1, with D possibly being TRBD2 (6 bases). This CDR3 spans 17 amino acids. Germline-derived CDR1 and CDR2 are SGHTS and YDEGEE. The germline V and J ends were trimmed by 1 base and 5 bases, with 19 bases remaining between them. The CDR3 sequence: CASSLPRDSNWDNEQFF. CDR3 sequence (DNA): TGTGCCAGCAGCTTGCCCCGGGACTCGAACTGGGACAATGAGCAGTTCTTC. Looking up the rest from reference TRBV5-8 and TRBJ2-1 gives the full variable domain: EAGVTQSPTHLIKTRGQQATLRCSPISGHTSVYWYQQALGLGLQFLLWYDEGEERNRGNFPPRFSGRQFPNYSSELNVNALELEDSALYLCASSLPRDSNWDNEQFFGPGTRLTVL.

This sequence joins TRBV29-1 and TRBJ1-1; D might be TRBD1 (5 bases). Trimming pared 7 bases from V and 1 base from J, leaving 13 bases between. Germline assignment: CDR1 SQVTM and CDR2 ANQGSEA. The CDR3 length is 13 residues. The CDR3 region is CSGGEGSNTEAFF. The CDR3 region has the DNA TGCAGCGGTGGGGAGGGGTCGAACACTGAAGCTTTCTTT.

The genes are TRBV2 and TRBJ1-2, with 9 bases identical to TRBD1. The V segment lost 8 bases and the J segment 8 bases; nucleotides outside the gene matches: 12. Germline values: CDR1 SNHLY, CDR2 FYNNEI. The CDR3 length is 14 residues. CDR3 protein: CASVWPGTGYGYTF. The DNA for the CDR3 is TGTGCCAGCGTCTGGCCCGGGACAGGGTACGGCTACACCTTC.

The chain recombines TRBV19 with TRBJ1-1; 12 bases align to TRBD1. Germline V CDR1 and CDR2: LNHDA, SQIVND (reference sequence). This CDR3 comprises 16 residues. Trimming at V came to 5 bases and at J to 2 bases, leaving 6 bases not matched to a gene. For the CDR3, the DNA is TGTGCCAGTAGTGGGGACAGGGGGCGATTCAACACTGAAGCTTTCTTT. It yields the protein CASSGDRGRFNTEAFF.